The 31 T cell receptor beta chains reported below all come from one sample, sequenced in a study of blood T cell repertoires in COVID-19. Generated by immunoSEQ multiplex PCR, the TCRdb table keeps only in-frame clones and is missing some. The table shows 200,000 to 250,000 clones, with 80% to 95% occurring only once. The sequenced sample was peripheral blood. These receptors were collected from a man in his thirties or forties with COVID-19, enrolled during active disease.

This clone has only a few counts. This chain uses TRBV5-1 with TRBJ2-5; 12 bases agree with TRBD1. Germline CDR1 SGHRS, CDR2 YFSETQ. The CDR3 is 18 residues long. Trimming cost V 6 bases and J 3 bases; bases outside gene matches: 15. The CDR3 protein is CASIPRSAGTGGEETQYF. CDR3 nucleotide sequence: TGCGCCAGCATCCCCCGGTCCGCCGGGACAGGGGGCGAAGAGACCCAGTACTTC.

V gene TRBV7-9 combines with J gene TRBJ2-3, with no clear D. This CDR3 is built from 15 residues. Per the germline V gene, CDR1 is SEHNR and CDR2 is FQNEAQ (reference sequence). V gave up 1 base and J gave up 2 bases, with 10 bases separating them. CDR3 residues: CASSLVRNPTDTQYF. The CDR3 bases are TGTGCCAGCAGCTTAGTGAGGAACCCCACAGATACGCAGTATTTT.

This chain joins TRBV6-6 and TRBJ1-3; D gene ambiguous. V was pared by 2 bases and J by 0 bases, with 11 bases between. The CDR3 is made up of 16 amino acids. The V gene's germline CDR1 is MNHNY and CDR2 SVGAGI (reference sequence). The CDR3 here is CASSYVVADSGNTIYF. The CDR3, as DNA: TGTGCCAGCAGTTACGTCGTGGCGGACTCTGGAAACACCATATATTTT.

J is TRBJ2-7 and V is TRBV6-4, with a tentative D call TRBD1 (6 bases). The V gene lost 1 base and the J gene lost 5 bases, with 18 bases spanning the gap. Germline values: CDR1 MRHNA, CDR2 SNTAGT. The length of the CDR3 is 16 residues. The CDR3 is CASSDLRQCPGDEQYF. CDR3 in DNA: TGTGCCAGCAGTGACTTAAGACAGTGCCCAGGGGACGAGCAGTACTTC.

V gene TRBV27 combines with J gene TRBJ2-1; possibly TRBD1 for D (6 bases). This CDR3 is 14 amino acids long. Germline assignment: CDR1 MNHEY and CDR2 SMNVEV (reference sequence). The V gene lost 6 bases and the J gene lost 2 bases, with 11 bases spanning the gap. In DNA, the CDR3 is TGTGCCAGCAGAACAGGGAGAACCTACAATGAGCAGTTCTTC. This gives the protein CASRTGRTYNEQFF.

This chain connects TRBV24-1 to TRBJ1-1, with D perhaps matching TRBD1 (5 bases). Trimming took off 5 bases at V and 0 bases at J, with 9 bases between the two ends. Germline CDR1 KGHDR, CDR2 SFDVKD. This CDR3 has 14 amino acids. The CDR3 DNA is TGTGCCACCAGTGGGACAATAATGAACACTGAAGCTTTCTTT. Protein product: CATSGTIMNTEAFF.

As to this clone: This sample also contains other DNA sequences that code for the same CDR3. The V gene is TRBV3-1 (or the pseudogene TRBV3-2), the J gene TRBJ1-2; 10 nucleotides agree with TRBD1. J gave up 4 bases and V 1 base, and 0 bases lay outside the gene matches. The CDR3 length is 14 residues. Germline loops: CDR1 LGHDT, CDR2 YNNKEL (reference sequence). The CDR3 is CASSQGTGGYGYTF. For the CDR3, the DNA is TGTGCCAGCAGCCAAGGGACAGGGGGCTATGGCTACACCTTC.

This rearrangement joins TRBV18 to TRBJ1-2, with D unclear. The V end was cut by 6 bases, the J end by 4 bases, with 15 bases between. There are 14 residues in the CDR3. Per the germline V gene, CDR1 is KGHSH and CDR2 is LQKENI. The CDR3 protein is CASSPAREGYGYTF. In DNA, the CDR3 is TGTGCCAGCTCCCCCGCGAGGGAGGGCTATGGCTACACCTTC.

This clone was counted once. The chain links TRBV3-1 (or the pseudogene TRBV3-2) to TRBJ2-2; D gene uncertain. The CDR3 is 14 amino acids. Germline CDR1 is LGHDT and CDR2 is YNNKEL (reference sequence). Trimming took 0 bases from V and 2 from J, leaving 4 bases between them. CDR3 DNA sequence: TGTGCCAGCAGCCAAGATCAAAACACCGGGGAGCTGTTTTTT. Encoded protein: CASSQDQNTGELFF.

This clone occurred once. The V gene is TRBV11-1, the J gene TRBJ2-6; D perhaps matches TRBD1 (5 bases). This CDR3 contains 15 residues. Trimming removed 1 base at V and 4 bases at J, with 8 bases between. Germline V lookup: CDR1 SGHAT, CDR2 FQDESV (reference sequence). As DNA, the CDR3 is TGTGCCAGCAGCTTAGAGGGGAACGGGGCCAACGTCCTGACTTTC. Translating it yields CASSLEGNGANVLTF.

This chain joins TRBV13 and TRBJ2-2, with TRBD2 matching over 9 bases. V dropped 3 bases and J dropped 5; count of bases not matched to a gene: 10. Germline values: CDR1 PRHDT, CDR2 FYEKMQ (reference sequence). CDR3 size: 17 residues. CDR3 DNA sequence: TGTGCCAGCAGCTTCACTCGCGGGGGGGCCGGGACCGGGGAGCTGTTTTTT. Its translation: CASSFTRGGAGTGELFF.

The rearrangement links TRBV10-3 to TRBJ1-1, with 11 bases identical to TRBD1. Germline V gene sequence: CDR1 ENHRY, CDR2 SYGVKD. This CDR3 contains 14 residues. The V and J ends lost 6 bases and 0 bases, in that order; junction bases with no gene match: 0. CDR3 amino acids: CAIRDRGLNTEAFF. In nucleotides, the CDR3 is TGTGCCATCAGGGACAGGGGGCTGAACACTGAAGCTTTCTTT.

This chain uses TRBV6-5 with TRBJ2-1; 8 positions match TRBD1. Losses at the gene ends were 2 bases for V and 5 bases for J; bases not matched to a gene: 8. Per the germline V gene, CDR1 is MNHEY and CDR2 is SVGAGI. The CDR3 runs to 16 residues. CDR3 region: CASSYGDRLGNNEQFF. The DNA for the CDR3 is TGTGCCAGCAGTTACGGGGACAGGTTGGGGAACAATGAGCAGTTCTTC.

The V gene is TRBV28, the J gene TRBJ1-4; unclear D gene. Germline CDR1 is MDHEN and CDR2 is SYDVKM. Trimming cost V 5 bases and J 6 bases, with 13 bases left between them. This CDR3 region has 14 residues. The CDR3 sequence is CASSGSDWYEKLFF. CDR3 nucleotides: TGTGCCAGCAGTGGATCGGACTGGTATGAAAAACTGTTTTTT.

This clone was detected only once. The gene calls are TRBV18 and TRBJ1-2; 7 nucleotides align to TRBD1. This CDR3 is 15 amino acids long. Germline CDR1 is KGHSH and CDR2 is LQKENI. The junction had 7 bases not matched to a gene; V was cut back by 3 bases and J by 3 bases. The CDR3 loop is CASSPGGGGDYGYTF. The CDR3 DNA reads as TGTGCCAGCTCACCTGGAGGGGGCGGTGACTATGGCTACACCTTC.

The chain is built from TRBV12-3 or TRBV12-4 and TRBJ1-2; TRBD1 agrees at 7 bases. V shed 5 bases and J 5 bases; nucleotides not matched to a gene: 2. The CDR3 extends over 12 amino acids. The CDR3 is CASSATGYGYTF. CDR3 DNA sequence: TGTGCCAGCAGTGCGACAGGGTATGGCTACACCTTC.

This chain links TRBV6-5 with TRBJ2-1; D perhaps matches TRBD2 (5 bases). The V end was cut by 0 bases, the J end by 15 bases, with 21 bases between. The CDR3 spans 15 residues. CDR1 and CDR2 (germline): MNHEY, SVGAGI. In DNA form, the CDR3 reads TGTGCCAGCAGTTACTCGAGTTCGGGGTGGAGACTGATGTTCTTC. Protein product: CASSYSSSGWRLMFF.

The chain employs TRBV2 and TRBJ1-2, with 7 bases identical to TRBD1. CDR3 length: 15 residues. The junction had 11 bases not matched to a gene; V was cut back by 4 bases and J by 6 bases. Germline CDR1 and CDR2: SNHLY and FYNNEI. CDR3 sequence (DNA): TGTGCCAGCAGTGTCGACCGGACAGGCTTAAATGGCTACACCTTC. Its translation is CASSVDRTGLNGYTF.

This CDR3 reads CASSLRGEGGELFF. Here the CDR3 DNA reads TGCGCCAGCAGCTTGCGGGGAGAGGGCGGGGAGCTGTTTTTT. The chain couples TRBV5-1 to TRBJ2-2; possible D gene TRBD2, 5 bases. The germline V gene encodes CDR1 SGHRS and CDR2 YFSETQ. V was trimmed by 1 base and J by 7 bases, leaving 11 bases between them. There are 14 residues in the CDR3.

The rearrangement links TRBV7-3 to TRBJ2-1, with 9 bases that match TRBD2. This CDR3 is 16 amino acids long. V shed 5 bases, J shed 5 bases, and the junction held 10 bases outside the gene matches. Germline lookup yields CDR1 SGHTA and CDR2 FQGTGA. The CDR3 bases are TGTGCCAGCAGCCACGCGATTAGCGGGGGTAACAATGAGCAGTTCTTC. Encoded protein: CASSHAISGGNNEQFF.

The chain uses TRBV12-5 and TRBJ1-6; weak D call: TRBD1 (6 bases). Trimming left V 6 bases short and J 6 bases short, with 12 bases between. The CDR3 totals 14 residues. The germline V gene encodes CDR1 LGHNT and CDR2 FRNRAP. The CDR3: CASGTGVGNSPLHF. CDR3 DNA sequence: TGTGCTAGTGGGACAGGAGTGGGTAATTCACCCCTCCACTTT. Full variable domain (rest looked up from reference TRBV12-5 and TRBJ1-6): DARVTQTPRHKVTEMGQEVTMRCQPILGHNTVFWYRQTMMQGLELLAYFRNRAPLDDSGMPKDRFSAEMPDATLATLKIQPSEPRDSAVYFCASGTGVGNSPLHFGNGTRLTVT.

The CDR3 DNA is TGCGCCAGCAGCCAAGTCCGCGGCTCTAGCGGGAACTACAATGAGCAGTTCTTC. Amino acid sequence: CASSQVRGSSGNYNEQFF. The chain employs TRBV4-1 and TRBJ2-1; TRBD2 aligns across 9 bases. V was pared by 1 base and J by 3 bases, with 10 bases of the junction left unmatched. This CDR3 is 18 amino acids long. The germline gives CDR1 MGHRA, CDR2 YSYEKL.

The genes are TRBV13 and TRBJ2-2, with 14 bases identical to TRBD2. Trimming removed 5 bases from V and 6 bases from J; junction bases left unmatched: 17. Germline CDR1 PRHDT, CDR2 FYEKMQ (reference sequence). This CDR3 contains 20 residues. CDR3 protein: CASSLRTSGGTPRGAGELFF. The DNA of the CDR3 is TGTGCCAGCAGCCTGCGGACTAGCGGGGGGACCCCCAGGGGGGCCGGGGAGCTGTTTTTT.

Details on this clone: The same CDR3 also results from other DNA sequences found in this sample. V and J are TRBV13 and TRBJ1-1; 9 nucleotides agree with TRBD1. Germline loops: CDR1 PRHDT, CDR2 FYEKMQ (reference sequence). This CDR3 spans 14 amino acids. Trimming cost V 3 bases and J 1 base; bases outside gene matches: 0. DNA for the CDR3: TGTGCCAGCAGCTTGGGACAGGGGAACACTGAAGCTTTCTTT. As protein: CASSLGQGNTEAFF.

The rearrangement links TRBV10-3 to TRBJ1-2; tentative D call: TRBD1 (5 bases). The V gene lost 8 bases and the J gene lost 4 bases, with 23 bases spanning the gap. There are 16 residues in the CDR3. The germline CDR1 and CDR2 sequences are ENHRY and SYGVKD. CDR3 nucleotide sequence: TGTGCCATCTCCCCCCGCGAGGACAATTACTTCTATGGCTACACCTTC. Its protein product is CAISPREDNYFYGYTF.

The chain uses TRBV12-3 or TRBV12-4 and TRBJ1-2; perhaps TRBD1 as D (5 bases). Trimming took 3 bases from V and 1 from J, leaving 6 bases between them. CDR3 length equals 13 residues. For the CDR3, the DNA is TGTGCCAGCAGTTTGCAGGGTAACTATGGCTACACCTTC. Amino acid sequence: CASSLQGNYGYTF.

As DNA, the CDR3 is TGTGCCAGCAGCTTCGGGGGGGGCGGGGATCAGCCCCAGCATTTT. Translation gives CASSFGGGGDQPQHF. V gene TRBV7-9 combines with J gene TRBJ1-5, with D possibly TRBD1 on 6 matching bases. The germline CDR1 and CDR2 sequences are SEHNR and FQNEAQ (reference sequence). The length of the CDR3 is 15 residues. Trimming removed 3 bases at V and 5 bases at J, with 14 bases between.

The genes are TRBV5-6 and TRBJ1-3; 7 bases fit TRBD1. Germline trimming cut 0 bases from V and 4 bases from J; bases unmatched to any gene: 4. Germline V gives CDR1 SGHDT, CDR2 YYEEEE. The CDR3 extends over 15 amino acids. This chain's CDR3 is CASSLADREGNTIYF. The CDR3 nucleotides are TGTGCCAGCAGCTTGGCCGACAGGGAAGGAAACACCATATATTTT.

The chain recombines TRBV5-4 with TRBJ2-5; 7 nucleotides align to TRBD2. The CDR3 consists of 16 residues. Losses at the gene ends were 4 bases for V and 0 bases for J; bases not matched to a gene: 9. CDR1 is SGHNT, CDR2 YYREEE, per germline (reference sequence). CDR3 DNA: TGTGCCAGCAGCACGCCCCCGGGAGGAGACCAAGAGACCCAGTACTTC. Protein product: CASSTPPGGDQETQYF.

The chain uses TRBV5-5 and TRBJ2-1, with D tentatively TRBD1 (6 bases). Germline lookup yields CDR1 SGHKS and CDR2 YYEKEE (reference sequence). The CDR3 has 15 amino acids. V lost 0 bases, J lost 6 bases, and 13 bases lay in between. The CDR3 spells CASSLELGGVNEQFF. For the CDR3, the DNA is TGTGCCAGCAGCTTGGAACTAGGGGGAGTCAATGAGCAGTTCTTC. Full variable domain (outside the CDR3, taken from reference TRBV5-5 and TRBJ2-1): DAGVTQSPTHLIKTRGQQVTLRCSPISGHKSVSWYQQVLGQGPQFIFQYYEKEERGRGNFPDRFSARQFPNYSSELNVNALLLGDSALYLCASSLELGGVNEQFFGPGTRLTVL.

In DNA, the CDR3 is TGTGCCAGCAGCCAATATAGCGGGACCTACTCCTACAATGAGCAGTTCTTC. It codes for CASSQYSGTYSYNEQFF. V and J are TRBV7-9 and TRBJ2-1; 8 bases agree with TRBD2. CDR1 is SEHNR and CDR2 is FQNEAQ in the germline V gene (reference sequence). CDR3 length: 17 amino acids. After removal of 5 bases from V and 0 bases from J, the junction contained 9 bases not matched to a gene.